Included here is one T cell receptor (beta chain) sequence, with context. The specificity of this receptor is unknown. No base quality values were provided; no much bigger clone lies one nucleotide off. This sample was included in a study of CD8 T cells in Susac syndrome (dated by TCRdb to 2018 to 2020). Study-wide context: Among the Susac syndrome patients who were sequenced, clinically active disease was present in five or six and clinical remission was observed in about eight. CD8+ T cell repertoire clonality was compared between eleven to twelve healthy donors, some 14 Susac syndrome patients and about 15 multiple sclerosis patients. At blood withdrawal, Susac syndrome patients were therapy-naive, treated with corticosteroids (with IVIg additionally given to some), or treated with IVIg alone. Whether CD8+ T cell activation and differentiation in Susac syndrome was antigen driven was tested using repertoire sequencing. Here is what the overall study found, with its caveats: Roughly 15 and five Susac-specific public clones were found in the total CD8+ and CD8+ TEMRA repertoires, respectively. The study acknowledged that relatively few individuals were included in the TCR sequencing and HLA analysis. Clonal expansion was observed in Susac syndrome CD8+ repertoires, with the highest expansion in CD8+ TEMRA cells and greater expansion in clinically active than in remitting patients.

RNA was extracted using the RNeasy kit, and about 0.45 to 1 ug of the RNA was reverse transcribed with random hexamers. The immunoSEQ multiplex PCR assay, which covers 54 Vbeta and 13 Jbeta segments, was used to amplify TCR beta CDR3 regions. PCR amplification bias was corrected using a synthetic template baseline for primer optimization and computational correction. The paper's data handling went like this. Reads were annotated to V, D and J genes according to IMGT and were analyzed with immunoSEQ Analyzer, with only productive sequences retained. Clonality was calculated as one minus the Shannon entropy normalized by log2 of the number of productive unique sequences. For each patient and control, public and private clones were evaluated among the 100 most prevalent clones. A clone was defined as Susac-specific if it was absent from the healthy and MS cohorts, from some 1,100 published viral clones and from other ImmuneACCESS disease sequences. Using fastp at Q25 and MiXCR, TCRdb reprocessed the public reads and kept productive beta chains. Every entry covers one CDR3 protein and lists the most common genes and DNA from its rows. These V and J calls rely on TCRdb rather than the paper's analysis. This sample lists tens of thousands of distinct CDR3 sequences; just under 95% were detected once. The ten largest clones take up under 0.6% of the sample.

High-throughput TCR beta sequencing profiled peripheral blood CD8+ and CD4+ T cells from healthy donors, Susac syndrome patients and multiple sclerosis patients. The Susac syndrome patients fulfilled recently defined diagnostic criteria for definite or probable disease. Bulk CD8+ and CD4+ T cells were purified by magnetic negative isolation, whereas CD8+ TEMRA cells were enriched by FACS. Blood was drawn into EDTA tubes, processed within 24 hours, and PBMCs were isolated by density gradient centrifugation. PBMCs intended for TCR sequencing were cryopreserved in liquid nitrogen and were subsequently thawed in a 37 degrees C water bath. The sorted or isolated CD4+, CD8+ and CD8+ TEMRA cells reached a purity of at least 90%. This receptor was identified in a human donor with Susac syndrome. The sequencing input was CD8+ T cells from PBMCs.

The CDR3 region has the sequence CASSLDRVTEAFF. The base sequence is TGCGCCAGCAGCTTGGACAGGGTCACTGAAGCTTTCTTT. The chain couples TRBV5-1 to TRBJ1-1; TRBD1 is a weak D gene call, 6 bases matching. The germline V gene sets CDR1 to SGHRS and CDR2 to YFSETQ. The CDR3 numbers 13 residues from cysteine through phenylalanine. Only the CDR3 portion is preserved as DNA: 39 bases, with reading frame beginning at the first base. V is cut by 0 bases and J by 4 bases, and the space between the germline ends is 7 bases.